These 22 T cell receptor beta chains were sequenced from one sample in a study of T cells after yellow fever vaccination. TCRdb recomputed calls from the 5' RACE reads with MiXCR, one row per CDR3 protein. The sample consists of 25,000 to 30,000 distinct CDR3 sequences, just under 6.5% of them appearing once. Sequences were derived from PBMCs, either bulk or a sorted T-cell subset (CD4+, CD8+, memory, or dextramer-sorted; not recorded which), sampled on the day of the yellow fever booster vaccination. The receptors were gathered from a man in his thirties or forties who received the YFV17D yellow fever vaccine.

This clonotype was seen only a few times. The chain combines TRBV7-6 with TRBJ2-7; TRBD1 aligns across 8 bases. This CDR3 contains 12 residues. Germline V CDR1 and CDR2: SGHVS, FNYEAQ. Losses at the gene ends were 4 bases for V and 13 bases for J; bases not matched to a gene: 9. CDR3 coding DNA: TGTGCCAGCAGCTCACTCCGGGACAGGCCATACTTC. This gives the protein CASSSLRDRPYF. Looking up the rest from reference TRBV7-6 and TRBJ2-7 gives the full variable domain: GAGVSQSPRYKVTKRGQDVALRCDPISGHVSLYWYRQALGQGPEFLTYFNYEAQQDKSGLPNDRFSAERPEGSISTLTIQRTEQRDSAMYRCASSSLRDRPYFGPGTRLTVT.

In its sample, this clonotype ranks as medium-sized. The V gene is TRBV4-3, the J gene TRBJ2-1, with D tentatively TRBD2 (6 bases). Germline V lookup: CDR1 LGHNA, CDR2 YSLEER. Trimming took 0 bases from V and 5 from J, leaving 17 bases between them. This CDR3 comprises 17 residues. The CDR3 here is CASSQDGAGTPNNEQFF. CDR3 sequence (DNA): TGCGCCAGCAGCCAAGATGGCGCGGGGACTCCAAACAATGAGCAGTTCTTC.

This clonotype was counted ten times or more. The rearrangement uses TRBV20-1 and TRBJ2-5; D is possibly TRBD2 (5 bases). Trimming pared 5 bases from V and 4 bases from J, leaving 17 bases between. The CDR3 covers 14 residues. Germline V CDR1 and CDR2: DFQATT, SNEGSKA (reference sequence). The DNA for the CDR3 is TGCAGTGCTCCCAGGTTCGGGGAGAGAGAGACCCAGTACTTC. Translated: CSAPRFGERETQYF.

The sample holds many counts of this clonotype. The rearrangement uses TRBV7-2 and TRBJ2-5; 7 bases are shared with TRBD2. Germline V CDR1 and CDR2: SGHTA, FQGNSA. The J segment lost 4 bases and the V segment lost 3 bases, leaving 5 bases of the junction unmatched. The CDR3 totals 14 residues. The DNA for the CDR3 is TGTGCCAGCAGCTTCGGGGGGTTCGGAGAGACCCAGTACTTC. Amino acids: CASSFGGFGETQYF.

This clonotype was recorded a few times. The chain carries TRBV20-1 and TRBJ1-1; a possible D gene is TRBD1 (5 bases). This CDR3 is built from 11 residues. Trimming cost V 7 bases and J 1 base, with 7 bases left between them. Looked up from germline, CDR1 is DFQATT and CDR2 is SNEGSKA (reference sequence). The CDR3, as DNA: TGCAGTGGCGGGGGGAACACTGAAGCTTTCTTT. It yields the protein CSGGGNTEAFF.

This chain's CDR3 is CASSINRGSGELFF. The CDR3 DNA is TGTGCCAGCAGCATAAACAGGGGATCCGGGGAGCTGTTTTTT. The chain joins TRBV5-4 to TRBJ2-2, with TRBD1 identical over 7 bases. After removal of 4 bases from V and 6 bases from J, the junction contained 6 bases not matched to a gene. The germline CDR1 and CDR2 sequences are SGHNT and YYREEE (reference sequence). There are 14 residues in the CDR3.

This clonotype was seen a few times. This chain connects TRBV14 to TRBJ2-3; D unresolved. CDR3 size: 13 residues. Trimming took off 6 bases at V and 0 bases at J, with 7 bases between the two ends. CDR1 and CDR2 (germline): SGHDN, FVKESK. In DNA, the CDR3 is TGTGCCAGCAGTTACCTTAGCACAGATACGCAGTATTTT. It yields the protein CASSYLSTDTQYF.

This clonotype occurred many times. The chain employs TRBV12-3 or TRBV12-4 and TRBJ2-2; no clear D. The ends were cut back, 1 base at V and 4 bases at J, with 13 bases in the middle. The CDR3 has 16 residues. The CDR3 here is CASSLVVARGTGELFF. The CDR3, as DNA: TGTGCCAGCAGTTTAGTGGTCGCCCGAGGCACCGGGGAGCTGTTTTTT.

The sample holds many counts of this clonotype. The chain carries TRBV10-1 and TRBJ2-1, with 14 bases that match TRBD2. J was trimmed by 3 bases and V by 6 bases; bases with no gene match: 4. Germline V lookup: CDR1 WNHNN, CDR2 SYGVQD (reference sequence). This CDR3 has 16 residues. The CDR3 loop is CASRPGLAGGYNEQFF. As DNA, the CDR3 is TGCGCCAGCAGACCCGGACTAGCGGGAGGCTACAATGAGCAGTTCTTC.

This clonotype has at least ten counts. The chain links TRBV10-3 to TRBJ2-1, with TRBD2 matching over 9 bases. The CDR3 has 16 residues. With 0 bases clipped from V and 7 bases from J, the junction kept 7 bases outside the gene matches. The germline V gene has CDR1 ENHRY and CDR2 SYGVKD. The CDR3 protein is CAISESIGTSRNEQFF. The CDR3 DNA reads TGTGCCATCAGTGAGTCCATAGGGACTAGCAGGAATGAGCAGTTCTTC.

This clonotype was recorded many times. This rearrangement joins TRBV18 to TRBJ2-5, with D perhaps TRBD1 (6 bases). In germline, CDR1 is KGHSH, CDR2 LQKENI. The germline V and J ends were trimmed by 0 bases and 5 bases, with 13 bases remaining between them. The CDR3 totals 15 residues. The chain's CDR3 is CASSPPAQGRETQYF. The CDR3, as DNA: TGTGCCAGCTCACCACCGGCACAGGGTCGGGAGACCCAGTACTTC.

This clonotype was counted a few times. This chain joins TRBV5-1 and TRBJ1-2, with 7 bases lining up with TRBD1. V was pared by 4 bases and J by 0 bases, with 6 bases of the junction left unmatched. This CDR3 comprises 15 residues. Germline assignment: CDR1 SGHRS and CDR2 YFSETQ. CDR3 residues: CASSPGTASNYGYTF. The DNA for the CDR3 is TGCGCCAGCAGCCCCGGGACAGCTTCTAACTATGGCTACACCTTC.

V gene TRBV12-5 combines with J gene TRBJ2-7, with 9 positions matching TRBD1. This CDR3 comprises 13 residues. The junction had 6 bases not matched to a gene; V was cut back by 9 bases and J by 3 bases. Looked up from germline, CDR1 is LGHNT and CDR2 is FRNRAP. CDR3 amino acids: CASAVDRGYEQYF. The CDR3 coding sequence is TGTGCTAGCGCCGTGGACAGGGGCTACGAGCAGTACTTC.

This clonotype was seen ten or more times. CDR3 coding DNA: TGCGCCAGCAGCCAGCTAACCGGGACAGGGACTCTCGAGCAGTACTTC. Translating it yields CASSQLTGTGTLEQYF. The V gene is TRBV4-3, the J gene TRBJ2-7, with 9 bases aligning to TRBD1. The CDR3 extends over 16 amino acids. Germline CDR1 reads LGHNA; CDR2 reads YSLEER. The J segment lost 6 bases and the V segment lost 3 bases, leaving 12 bases of the junction unmatched.

The J gene is TRBJ2-7, the V gene TRBV29-1, with D unclear. Per germline, CDR1 SQVTM and CDR2 ANQGSEA. V lost 6 bases to trimming and J lost 6 bases, with 18 bases between them. This CDR3 comprises 13 residues. As DNA, the CDR3 is TGCAGCGTCCGACACAGTTCTTCCGGCGAGCAGTACTTC. It specifies CSVRHSSSGEQYF.

This clonotype was seen many times. The chain couples TRBV6-5 to TRBJ1-5, with D unresolved. The germline V gene has CDR1 MNHEY and CDR2 SVGAGI. V was pared by 3 bases and J by 3 bases, with 9 bases between. The CDR3 length is 14 residues. This CDR3 reads CASSYSGVNQPQHF. The CDR3 DNA reads as TGTGCCAGCAGTTATAGTGGGGTCAATCAGCCCCAGCATTTT.

This clonotype was counted at least ten times. CDR3 loop: CAGQGTAPNTGELFF. The CDR3 nucleotides read TGTGCCGGACAAGGGACGGCTCCGAACACCGGGGAGCTGTTTTTT. The chain joins TRBV7-2 to TRBJ2-2; D possibly matches TRBD1 or TRBD2 (5 bases each). The ends were cut back, 11 bases at V and 0 bases at J, with 16 bases in the middle. Germline V gene data show CDR1 as SGHTA and CDR2 as FQGNSA. CDR3 length: 15 residues.

The chain employs TRBV4-3 and TRBJ1-1; no clear D. CDR1 is LGHNA and CDR2 is YSLEER in the germline V gene. CDR3 length: 13 amino acids. V was trimmed by 0 bases and J by 0 bases, leaving 2 bases between them. Here the CDR3 DNA reads TGCGCCAGCAGCCAAGATATGAACACTGAAGCTTTCTTT. It is translated as CASSQDMNTEAFF.

V is TRBV6-2 or TRBV6-3 and J is TRBJ2-1, with 7 nucleotides matching TRBD2. V shed 6 bases and J 3 bases; nucleotides not matched to a gene: 11. The CDR3 has 16 residues. The germline V gene has CDR1 MNHEY and CDR2 SVGEGT. CDR3 amino acids: CASSKAGTKDYNEQFF. CDR3 nucleotide sequence: TGTGCCAGCAGCAAAGCCGGGACTAAGGACTACAATGAGCAGTTCTTC.

The V and J genes are TRBV2 and TRBJ2-1; TRBD2 aligns across 10 bases. The junction had 7 bases not matched to a gene; V was cut back by 4 bases and J by 10 bases. Germline values: CDR1 SNHLY, CDR2 FYNNEI. The CDR3 length is 14 residues. CDR3 coding DNA: TGTGCCAGCAGTGCCCTAGCGGGAGCGCGGGAGCAGTTCTTC. Translated: CASSALAGAREQFF.

This clonotype was detected ten times or more. The CDR3 spells CASSLGAPDEQYF. The CDR3 DNA follows: TGTGCCAGCAGTTTGGGGGCCCCGGACGAGCAGTACTTC. The chain links TRBV28 to TRBJ2-7; the D gene is possibly TRBD1 (6 bases). Trimming took 3 bases from V and 5 from J, leaving 11 bases between them. The CDR3 is 13 amino acids. Germline V gene lookup returns CDR1 MDHEN and CDR2 SYDVKM.

The rearrangement joins TRBV5-1 to TRBJ2-1; D unresolved. V shed 5 bases and J shed 5 bases, with 8 bases lying between them. Germline V CDR1 and CDR2: SGHRS, YFSETQ. This CDR3 is 12 amino acids long. The CDR3 spells CASRVGHNEQFF. The CDR3 bases are TGCGCCAGCAGGGTTGGGCACAATGAGCAGTTCTTC.